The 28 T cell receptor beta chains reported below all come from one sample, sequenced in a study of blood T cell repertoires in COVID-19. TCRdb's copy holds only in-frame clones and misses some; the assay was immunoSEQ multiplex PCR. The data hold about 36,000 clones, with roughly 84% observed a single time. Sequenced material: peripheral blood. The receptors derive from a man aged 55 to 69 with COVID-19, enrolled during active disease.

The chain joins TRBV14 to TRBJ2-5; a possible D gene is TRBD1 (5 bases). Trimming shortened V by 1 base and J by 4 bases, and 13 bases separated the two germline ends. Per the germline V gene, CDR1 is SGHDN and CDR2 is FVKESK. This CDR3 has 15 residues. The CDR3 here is CASSQVLQAGETQYF. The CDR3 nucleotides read TGTGCCAGCAGCCAAGTTCTACAGGCCGGAGAGACCCAGTACTTC.

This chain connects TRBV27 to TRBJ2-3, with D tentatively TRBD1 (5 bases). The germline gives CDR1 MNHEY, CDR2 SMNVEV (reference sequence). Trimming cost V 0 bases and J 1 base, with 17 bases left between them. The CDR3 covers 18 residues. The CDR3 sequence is CASSLSLTGDTRTDTQYF. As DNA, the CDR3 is TGTGCCAGCAGTTTATCGCTAACAGGAGATACCCGCACAGATACGCAGTATTTT.

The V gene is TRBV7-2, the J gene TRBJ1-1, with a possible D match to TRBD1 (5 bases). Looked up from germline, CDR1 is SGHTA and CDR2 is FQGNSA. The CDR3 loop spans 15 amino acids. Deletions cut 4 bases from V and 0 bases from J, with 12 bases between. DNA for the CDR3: TGTGCCAGCAGCTGGCGAGGCAGGGTGAACACTGAAGCTTTCTTT. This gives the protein CASSWRGRVNTEAFF.

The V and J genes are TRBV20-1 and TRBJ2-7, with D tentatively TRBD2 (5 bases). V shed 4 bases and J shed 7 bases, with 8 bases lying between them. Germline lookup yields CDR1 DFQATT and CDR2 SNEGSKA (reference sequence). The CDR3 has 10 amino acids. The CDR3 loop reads CSAKDLEQYF. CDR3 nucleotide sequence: TGCAGTGCTAAGGACTTGGAGCAGTACTTC.

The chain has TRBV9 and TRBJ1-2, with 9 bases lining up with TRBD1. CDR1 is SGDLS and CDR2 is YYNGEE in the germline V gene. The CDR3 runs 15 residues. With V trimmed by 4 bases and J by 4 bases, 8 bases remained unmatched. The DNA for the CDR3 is TGTGCCAGCAGCCCCGGGACAGGGTTACCCTATGGCTACACCTTC. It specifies CASSPGTGLPYGYTF. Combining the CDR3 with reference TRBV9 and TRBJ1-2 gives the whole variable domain DSGVTQTPKHLITATGQRVTLRCSPRSGDLSVYWYQQSLDQGLQFLIQYYNGEERAKGNILERFSAQQFPDLHSELNLSSLELGDSALYFCASSPGTGLPYGYTFGSGTRLTVV.

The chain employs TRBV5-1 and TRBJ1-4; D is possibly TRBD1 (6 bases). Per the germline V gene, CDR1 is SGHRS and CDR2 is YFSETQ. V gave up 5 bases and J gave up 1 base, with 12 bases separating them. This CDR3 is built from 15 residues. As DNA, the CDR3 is TGCGCCAGCAGAGGCGGGGGCAGAACTAATGAAAAACTGTTTTTT. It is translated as CASRGGGRTNEKLFF.

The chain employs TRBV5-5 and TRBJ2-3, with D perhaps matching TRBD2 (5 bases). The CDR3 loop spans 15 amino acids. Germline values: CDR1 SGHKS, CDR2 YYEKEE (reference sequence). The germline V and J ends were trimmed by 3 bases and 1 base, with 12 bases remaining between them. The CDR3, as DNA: TGTGCCAGCAGCTCGGATAGGACTGGCACAGATACGCAGTATTTT. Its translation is CASSSDRTGTDTQYF.

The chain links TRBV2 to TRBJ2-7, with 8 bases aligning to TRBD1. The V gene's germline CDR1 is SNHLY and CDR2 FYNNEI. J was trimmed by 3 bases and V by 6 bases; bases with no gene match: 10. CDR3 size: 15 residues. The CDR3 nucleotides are TGTGCCAGCAGCGAGACAGGGGCCCTCATCTACGAGCAGTACTTC. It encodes CASSETGALIYEQYF. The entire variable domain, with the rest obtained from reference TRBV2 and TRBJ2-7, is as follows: EPEVTQTPSHQVTQMGQEVILRCVPISNHLYFYWYRQILGQKVEFLVSFYNNEISEKSEIFDDQFSVERPDGSNFTLKIRSTKLEDSAMYFCASSETGALIYEQYFGPGTRLTVT.

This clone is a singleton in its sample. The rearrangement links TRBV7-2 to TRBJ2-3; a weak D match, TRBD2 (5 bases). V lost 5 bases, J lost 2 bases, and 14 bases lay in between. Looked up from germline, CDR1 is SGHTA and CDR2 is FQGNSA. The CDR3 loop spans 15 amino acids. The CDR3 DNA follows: TGTGCCAGCAGCCGCACGGGATCTCTCACAGATACGCAGTATTTT. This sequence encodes CASSRTGSLTDTQYF.

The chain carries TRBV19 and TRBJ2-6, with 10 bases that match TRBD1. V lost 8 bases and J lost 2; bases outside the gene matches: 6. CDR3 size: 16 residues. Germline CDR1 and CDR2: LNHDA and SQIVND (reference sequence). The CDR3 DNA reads TGTGCCAGTTCGGGACAGGGGACGGCTGGGGCCAACGTCCTGACTTTC. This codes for CASSGQGTAGANVLTF.

The CDR3 spells CASSQLSGVGAFF. CDR3 nucleotides: TGTGCCAGCAGCCAACTCAGCGGGGTGGGCGCTTTCTTT. This sequence joins TRBV7-2 and TRBJ1-1, with D hard to call. Trimming left V 5 bases short and J 11 bases short, with 18 bases between. The length of the CDR3 is 13 residues. Germline V gene lookup returns CDR1 SGHTA and CDR2 FQGNSA.

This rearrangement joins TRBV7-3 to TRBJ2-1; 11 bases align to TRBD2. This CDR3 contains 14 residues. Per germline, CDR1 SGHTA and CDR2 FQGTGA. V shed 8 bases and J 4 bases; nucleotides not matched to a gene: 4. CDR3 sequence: CASGSSGGYNEQFF. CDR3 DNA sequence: TGTGCCAGCGGATCTAGCGGGGGGTACAATGAGCAGTTCTTC. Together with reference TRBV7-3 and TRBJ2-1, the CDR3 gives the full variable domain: GAGVSQTPSNKVTEKGKYVELRCDPISGHTALYWYRQSLGQGPEFLIYFQGTGAADDSGLPNDRFFAVRPEGSVSTLKIQRTERGDSAVYLCASGSSGGYNEQFFGPGTRLTVL.

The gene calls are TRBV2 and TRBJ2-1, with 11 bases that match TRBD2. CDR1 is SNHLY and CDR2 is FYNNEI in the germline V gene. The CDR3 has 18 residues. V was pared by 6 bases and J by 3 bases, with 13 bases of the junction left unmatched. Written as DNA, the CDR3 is TGTGCCAGCAGCAGGGAACTAGCGGGAGTAAAGGACTACAATGAGCAGTTCTTC. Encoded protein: CASSRELAGVKDYNEQFF.

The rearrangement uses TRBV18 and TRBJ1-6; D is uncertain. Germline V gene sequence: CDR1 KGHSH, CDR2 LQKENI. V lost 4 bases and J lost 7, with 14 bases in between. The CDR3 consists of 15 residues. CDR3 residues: CASSLSSGENSPLHF. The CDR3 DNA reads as TGTGCCAGCTCACTTAGTAGCGGCGAGAATTCACCCCTCCACTTT.

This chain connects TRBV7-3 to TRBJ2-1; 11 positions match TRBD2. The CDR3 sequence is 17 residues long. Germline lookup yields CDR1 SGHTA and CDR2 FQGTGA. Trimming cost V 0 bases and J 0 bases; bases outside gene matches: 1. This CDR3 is CASSLTGTSGSYNEQFF. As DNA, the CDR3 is TGTGCCAGCAGCTTAACGGGGACTAGCGGCTCCTACAATGAGCAGTTCTTC.

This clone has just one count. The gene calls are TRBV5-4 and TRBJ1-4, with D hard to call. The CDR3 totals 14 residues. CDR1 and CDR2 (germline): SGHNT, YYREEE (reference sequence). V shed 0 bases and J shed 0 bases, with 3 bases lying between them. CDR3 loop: CASSLEPTNEKLFF. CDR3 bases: TGTGCCAGCAGCTTGGAGCCAACTAATGAAAAACTGTTTTTT.

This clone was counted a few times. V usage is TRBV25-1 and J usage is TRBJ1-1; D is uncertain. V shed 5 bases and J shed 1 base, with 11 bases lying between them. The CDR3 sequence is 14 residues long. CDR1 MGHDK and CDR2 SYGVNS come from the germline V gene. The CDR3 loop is CASSRSSTNTEAFF. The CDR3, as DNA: TGTGCCAGCAGTCGAAGCTCCACGAACACTGAAGCTTTCTTT.

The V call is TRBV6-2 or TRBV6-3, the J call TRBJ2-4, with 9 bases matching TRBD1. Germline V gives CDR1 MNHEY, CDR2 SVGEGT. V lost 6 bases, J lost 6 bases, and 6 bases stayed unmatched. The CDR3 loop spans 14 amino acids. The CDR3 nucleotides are TGTGCCAGCAGCCGACAGGGGGATAGAAACATTCAGTACTTC. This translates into CASSRQGDRNIQYF.

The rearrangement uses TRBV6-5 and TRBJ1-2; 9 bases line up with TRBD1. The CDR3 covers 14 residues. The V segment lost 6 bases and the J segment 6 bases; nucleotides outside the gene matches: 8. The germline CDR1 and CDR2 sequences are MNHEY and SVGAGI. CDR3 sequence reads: CASSTGGPWDGYTF. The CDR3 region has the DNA TGTGCCAGCAGCACAGGGGGCCCGTGGGATGGCTACACCTTC.

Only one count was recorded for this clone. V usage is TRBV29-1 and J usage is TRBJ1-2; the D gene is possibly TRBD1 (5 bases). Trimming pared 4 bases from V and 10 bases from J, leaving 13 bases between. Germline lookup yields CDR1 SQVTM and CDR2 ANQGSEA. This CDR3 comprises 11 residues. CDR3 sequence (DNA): TGCAGCGTTGGGCGGGACCTCTCCTACACCTTC. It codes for CSVGRDLSYTF.

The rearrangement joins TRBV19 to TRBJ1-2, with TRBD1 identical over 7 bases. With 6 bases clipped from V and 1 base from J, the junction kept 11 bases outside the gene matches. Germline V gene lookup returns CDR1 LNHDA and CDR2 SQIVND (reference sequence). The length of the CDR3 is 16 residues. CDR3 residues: CASSPVDRDLNYGYTF. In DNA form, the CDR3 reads TGTGCCAGTAGCCCTGTTGACAGGGACCTTAACTATGGCTACACCTTC.

Here the CDR3 DNA reads TGTGCCAGCAGCTTCTCCTGGGGACAGCGAAGCGCCATATATTTT. The encoded protein is CASSFSWGQRSAIYF. The gene calls are TRBV11-2 and TRBJ1-3; 7 nucleotides line up with TRBD1. Trimming at V came to 3 bases and at J to 11 bases, leaving 13 bases not matched to a gene. Germline CDR1 and CDR2: SGHAT and FQNNGV. The CDR3 contains 15 residues.

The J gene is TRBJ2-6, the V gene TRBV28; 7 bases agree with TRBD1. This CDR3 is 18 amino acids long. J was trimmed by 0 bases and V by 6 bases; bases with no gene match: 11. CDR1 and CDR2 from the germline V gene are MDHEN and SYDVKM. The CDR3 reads CASSDAGTVNSGANVLTF. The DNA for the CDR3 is TGTGCCAGCAGCGACGCCGGGACAGTGAACTCTGGGGCCAACGTCCTGACTTTC.

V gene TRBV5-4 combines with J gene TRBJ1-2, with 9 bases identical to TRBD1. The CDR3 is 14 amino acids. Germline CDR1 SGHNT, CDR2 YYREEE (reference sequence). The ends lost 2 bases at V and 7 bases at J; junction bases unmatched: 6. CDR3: CASSLQGASVGYTF. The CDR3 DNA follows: TGTGCCAGCAGCTTACAGGGGGCATCTGTTGGCTACACCTTC.

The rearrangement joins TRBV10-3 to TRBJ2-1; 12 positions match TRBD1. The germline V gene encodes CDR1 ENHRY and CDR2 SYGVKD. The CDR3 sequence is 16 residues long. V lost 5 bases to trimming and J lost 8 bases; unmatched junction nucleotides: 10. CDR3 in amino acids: CAISIPPGQGAHEQFF. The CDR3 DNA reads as TGTGCCATCAGTATCCCTCCGGGACAGGGGGCCCATGAGCAGTTCTTC.

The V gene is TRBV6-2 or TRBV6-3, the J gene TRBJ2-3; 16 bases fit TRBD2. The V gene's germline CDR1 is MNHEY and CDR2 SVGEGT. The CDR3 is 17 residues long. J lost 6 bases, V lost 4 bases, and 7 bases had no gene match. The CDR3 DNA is TGTGCCAGCAGTTCCGGGACTAGCGGGAGGGTTCGGGATACGCAGTATTTT. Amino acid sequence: CASSSGTSGRVRDTQYF.

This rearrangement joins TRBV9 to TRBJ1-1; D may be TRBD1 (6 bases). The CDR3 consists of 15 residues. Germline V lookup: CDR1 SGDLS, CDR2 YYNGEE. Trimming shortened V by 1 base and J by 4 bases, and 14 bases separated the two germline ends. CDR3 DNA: TGTGCCAGCAGCGTATCGGGGACACTTTCCACTGAAGCTTTCTTT. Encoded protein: CASSVSGTLSTEAFF. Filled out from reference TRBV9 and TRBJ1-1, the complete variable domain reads DSGVTQTPKHLITATGQRVTLRCSPRSGDLSVYWYQQSLDQGLQFLIQYYNGEERAKGNILERFSAQQFPDLHSELNLSSLELGDSALYFCASSVSGTLSTEAFFGQGTRLTVV.

CDR3 in DNA: TGCGCCAGCAGCTTGGGGGACAGGGGCTTTAATAGTTCACCCCTCCACTTT. It yields the protein CASSLGDRGFNSSPLHF. The chain employs TRBV5-1 and TRBJ1-6; 10 bases line up with TRBD1. CDR1 and CDR2 (germline): SGHRS, YFSETQ. CDR3 length: 17 residues. With 0 bases clipped from V and 9 bases from J, the junction kept 9 bases outside the gene matches.